The next 25 T cell receptor beta chains were all read from a single sample in a study of T cell responses to AZD1222 COVID-19 vaccine. The method was immunoSEQ multiplex PCR; TCRdb's version includes in-frame clones alone and lacks a portion of them. The sample includes 110,000 to 150,000 clones, 80% to 90% seen only once; the top ten take around 8.6%. Sample: peripheral blood, taken on day 0 of AZD1222 vaccination. These TCRs come from an adult in good health.

V usage is TRBV11-2 and J usage is TRBJ1-2; possibly TRBD1 for D (6 bases). From germline, CDR1 is SGHAT and CDR2 FQNNGV. The V and J ends lost 5 bases and 8 bases respectively, with 15 bases between them. The CDR3 spans 13 residues. This chain's CDR3 is CASSPFTGYGYTF. The CDR3, as DNA: TGTGCCAGCAGCCCCTTCACAGGGTACGGCTACACCTTC. Full variable domain (rest looked up from reference TRBV11-2 and TRBJ1-2): EAGVAQSPRYKIIEKRQSVAFWCNPISGHATLYWYQQILGQGPKLLIQFQNNGVVDDSQLPKDRFSAERLKGVDSTLKIQPAKLEDSAVYLCASSPFTGYGYTFGSGTRLTVV.

The V call is TRBV29-1, the J call TRBJ2-1; 7 nucleotides align to TRBD2. Unmatched junction bases numbered 4, after V lost 4 bases and J lost 4 bases. The CDR3 extends over 13 amino acids. CDR1 and CDR2 (germline): SQVTM, ANQGSEA. The CDR3 loop is CSVGQAGYNEQFF. The CDR3 nucleotides are TGCAGCGTTGGACAAGCGGGGTACAATGAGCAGTTCTTC.

V and J are TRBV7-6 and TRBJ1-1; no clear D gene. There are 14 residues in the CDR3. Looked up from germline, CDR1 is SGHVS and CDR2 is FNYEAQ. V lost 1 base and J 1 base, leaving 7 bases between the germline ends. CDR3 sequence reads: CASSLDGKNTEAFF. CDR3 DNA: TGTGCCAGCAGCTTAGACGGGAAGAACACTGAAGCTTTCTTT.

This CDR3 reads CASSFGTSEKETQYF. CDR3 DNA: TGTGCCAGCAGTTTTGGGACTTCGGAGAAAGAGACCCAGTACTTC. The chain uses TRBV6-5 and TRBJ2-5; maybe TRBD2 (6 bases). The ends were cut back, 4 bases at V and 3 bases at J, with 15 bases in the middle. CDR3 length equals 15 residues. Germline assignment: CDR1 MNHEY and CDR2 SVGAGI.

CDR3 DNA: TGTGCCAGCAGCTTGGTGGACAGCCACAATGAGCAGTTCTTC. It yields the protein CASSLVDSHNEQFF. The gene calls are TRBV5-6 and TRBJ2-1, with a tentative D call TRBD1 (6 bases). CDR3 length: 14 amino acids. The V end lost 0 bases, the J end lost 5 bases, and 9 bases lay between the germline ends. From germline, CDR1 is SGHDT and CDR2 YYEEEE.

This rearrangement joins TRBV29-1 to TRBJ2-3, with TRBD2 matching 7 bases. CDR1 and CDR2 from the germline V gene are SQVTM and ANQGSEA. The V gene end was trimmed by 7 bases and the J gene end by 1 base; junction bases not matched to a gene: 5. The CDR3 is made up of 13 amino acids. The CDR3 DNA is TGCAGCGCCCGACGGGGGGGCACAGATACGCAGTATTTT. Its translation is CSARRGGTDTQYF.

The chain joins TRBV6-4 to TRBJ1-3; no firm D call. Trimming took off 0 bases at V and 0 bases at J, with 15 bases between the two ends. Germline CDR1 and CDR2: MRHNA and SNTAGT. The CDR3 spans 18 residues. The CDR3 bases are TGTGCCAGCAGTGACTCGAAGTTGGGCAGGAACTCTGGAAACACCATATATTTT. This translates into CASSDSKLGRNSGNTIYF.

This chain connects TRBV5-1 to TRBJ2-3, with 10 nucleotides matching TRBD2. The CDR3 is made up of 19 amino acids. Unmatched junction bases numbered 16, after V lost 1 base and J lost 5 bases. In germline, CDR1 is SGHRS, CDR2 YFSETQ. The CDR3 DNA reads TGCGCCAGCAGCTTGATAGTGTGGGCGTCTAGCGGGGGAGGAGATACGCAGTATTTT. It yields the protein CASSLIVWASSGGGDTQYF.

V gene TRBV5-1 combines with J gene TRBJ1-1; TRBD1 is a possible D gene (5 bases). V gave up 4 bases and J gave up 3 bases, with 13 bases separating them. The germline gives CDR1 SGHRS, CDR2 YFSETQ. The CDR3 runs to 14 residues. As DNA, the CDR3 is TGCGCCAGCAGCCGGGAGGGGAAGGACACTGAAGCTTTCTTT. Its protein product is CASSREGKDTEAFF.

The chain employs TRBV9 and TRBJ1-3, with D maybe TRBD1 (5 bases). Germline assignment: CDR1 SGDLS and CDR2 YYNGEE. The V gene lost 0 bases and the J gene lost 8 bases, with 18 bases spanning the gap. The CDR3 has 16 residues. The CDR3, as DNA: TGTGCCAGCAGCGTAGCACGCGGCAGGGAGGAAGACACCATATATTTT. This sequence encodes CASSVARGREEDTIYF.

This chain joins TRBV5-6 and TRBJ1-3; no clear D. V lost 6 bases and J 2 bases, leaving 15 bases between the germline ends. Per germline, CDR1 SGHDT and CDR2 YYEEEE. This CDR3 comprises 15 residues. The CDR3 DNA is TGTGCCAGCACCTGGGGAGCGAGGACTGGAAACACCATATATTTT. This codes for CASTWGARTGNTIYF.

The V call is TRBV6-5, the J call TRBJ2-1, with 10 positions matching TRBD2. CDR3 length equals 16 residues. Germline CDR1 and CDR2: MNHEY and SVGAGI. V gave up 3 bases and J gave up 5 bases; unmatched junction bases: 7. CDR3 amino acids: CASSYERGGLDNEQFF. DNA for the CDR3: TGTGCCAGCAGTTATGAGCGGGGGGGCTTGGACAATGAGCAGTTCTTC.

J is TRBJ1-3 and V is TRBV11-3; tentatively, D is TRBD1 (5 bases). V gave up 5 bases and J gave up 4 bases, with 9 bases separating them. The CDR3 runs 13 residues. The germline CDR1 and CDR2 sequences are SGHNT and YENEEA. The CDR3, as DNA: TGTGCCAGCAGCCAGGGCTTCGGAAACACCATATATTTT. Encoded protein: CASSQGFGNTIYF.

V and J are TRBV11-3 and TRBJ2-5; TRBD1 matches at 8 bases. V lost 5 bases and J lost 5; bases outside the gene matches: 7. This CDR3 spans 14 amino acids. Germline assignment: CDR1 SGHNT and CDR2 YENEEA. For the CDR3, the DNA is TGTGCCAGCAGCCCCGGACAGGGTCCGGAGACCCAGTACTTC. Translation: CASSPGQGPETQYF.

This chain connects TRBV27 to TRBJ1-1; D gene uncertain. From germline, CDR1 is MNHEY and CDR2 SMNVEV (reference sequence). The germline V and J ends were trimmed by 5 bases and 10 bases, with 17 bases remaining between them. The length of the CDR3 is 13 residues. CDR3 region: CASSPTVPLGAFF. CDR3 nucleotides: TGTGCCAGCAGTCCCACAGTACCCCTTGGAGCTTTCTTT.

This chain connects TRBV4-1 to TRBJ1-4; 7 bases align to TRBD1. CDR1 MGHRA and CDR2 YSYEKL come from the germline V gene. The V gene end was trimmed by 0 bases and the J gene end by 2 bases; junction bases not matched to a gene: 6. This CDR3 contains 17 residues. The CDR3, as DNA: TGCGCCAGCAGCCAAGATCGGGCAGGGGGGACTAATGAAAAACTGTTTTTT. The encoded protein is CASSQDRAGGTNEKLFF.

The rearrangement joins TRBV24-1 to TRBJ2-1; D gene unclear. There are 13 residues in the CDR3. The V end was cut by 2 bases, the J end by 4 bases, with 5 bases between. Germline CDR1 and CDR2: KGHDR and SFDVKD. Here the CDR3 reads CATSDSGYNEQFF. The CDR3 nucleotides read TGTGCCACCAGTGATTCGGGTTACAATGAGCAGTTCTTC.

The chain joins TRBV5-1 to TRBJ1-2; 8 positions match TRBD1. The CDR3 totals 15 residues. Trimming at V came to 0 bases and at J to 5 bases, leaving 6 bases not matched to a gene. The germline gives CDR1 SGHRS, CDR2 YFSETQ. The CDR3 is CASSLVGTGLYGYTF. CDR3 bases: TGCGCCAGCAGCTTGGTCGGGACAGGTTTATATGGCTACACCTTC.

The V gene is TRBV15, the J gene TRBJ2-7; 7 bases map to TRBD1. The V gene end was trimmed by 4 bases and the J gene end by 3 bases; junction bases not matched to a gene: 6. Germline CDR1 is LNHNV and CDR2 is YYDKDF (reference sequence). The CDR3 consists of 14 residues. The CDR3 nucleotides read TGTGCCACCAGCAACAGGGGTCCCGTCTACGAGCAGTACTTC. It translates to CATSNRGPVYEQYF.

This chain connects TRBV27 to TRBJ2-2; D is ambiguous. This CDR3 is 14 amino acids long. V shed 3 bases and J shed 1 base, with 6 bases lying between them. CDR1 is MNHEY and CDR2 is SMNVEV in the germline V gene (reference sequence). The CDR3 region has the DNA TGTGCCAGCAGTTTGGGCCTGAACACCGGGGAGCTGTTTTTT. It is translated as CASSLGLNTGELFF.

The CDR3 sequence is CASSFWDRQETQYF. The CDR3 DNA is TGTGCCAGCAGTTTTTGGGATCGTCAAGAGACCCAGTACTTC. V is TRBV27 and J is TRBJ2-5; D call uncertain. V lost 3 bases to trimming and J lost 2 bases, with 10 bases between them. CDR1 MNHEY and CDR2 SMNVEV come from the germline V gene (reference sequence). This CDR3 has 14 amino acids.

This sequence joins TRBV11-2 and TRBJ2-3, with unresolved D. Germline-derived CDR1 and CDR2 are SGHAT and FQNNGV. V shed 5 bases and J shed 2 bases, with 11 bases lying between them. The CDR3 is 14 amino acids. CDR3 DNA: TGTGCCAGCAGCCCCCTTAGTCTCACAGATACGCAGTATTTT. Translation: CASSPLSLTDTQYF.

This clone was recorded a few times. The J gene is TRBJ2-5, the V gene TRBV30; 8 nucleotides match TRBD1. Per the germline V gene, CDR1 is GTSNPN and CDR2 is SVGIG (reference sequence). After removal of 5 bases from V and 4 bases from J, the junction contained 6 bases not matched to a gene. The CDR3 sequence is 13 residues long. This CDR3 reads CAWAMTGAETQYF. In DNA form, the CDR3 reads TGTGCCTGGGCGATGACAGGGGCAGAGACCCAGTACTTC.

The CDR3, as DNA: TGTGCCAGCAGCCAGGACACCTCTAACTATGGCTACACCTTC. It encodes CASSQDTSNYGYTF. The chain uses TRBV5-8 and TRBJ1-2; weak D call: TRBD1 (5 bases). The V end lost 4 bases, the J end lost 0 bases, and 10 bases lay between the germline ends. Germline assignment: CDR1 SGHTS and CDR2 YDEGEE. The CDR3 spans 14 residues.

This chain connects TRBV7-9 to TRBJ2-7; no reliable D call. The CDR3 has 12 residues. Germline V gene data show CDR1 as SEHNR and CDR2 as FQNEAQ (reference sequence). V lost 2 bases and J 7 bases, leaving 9 bases between the germline ends. DNA of the CDR3: TGTGCCAGCAGCTTACCTGCCTGGGAGCAGTACTTC. This sequence encodes CASSLPAWEQYF.